A single count supports the clone carrying this TCR beta chain. Sequencing used immunoSEQ multiplex PCR; TCRdb keeps in-frame clones, though not all of them. The sample consists of about 2.4 million clones, approximately 90% of them appearing once. The sample belongs to a study of shared clonotypes between healthy human individuals. Study overall: CD4 naive cells filled three plates per donor, CD4 memory three, CD8 naive two and CD8 memory one.

The CDR3 loop spans 14 amino acids. Deletions cut 4 bases from V and 3 bases from J, with 14 bases between. Looked up from germline, CDR1 is SGHDT and CDR2 is YYEEEE. What was sequenced was naive CD4+ T cells sorted from blood. Subset reported: CD45RA+ positively selected. The rearrangement links TRBV5-6 to TRBJ2-7; a possible D gene is TRBD1 (6 bases). The origin of this receptor is a man aged 18-30 years in good health. CDR3 amino acids: CASSGTGRGYEQYF. The CDR3 DNA is TGTGCCAGCAGCGGTACAGGGAGAGGCTACGAGCAGTACTTC.